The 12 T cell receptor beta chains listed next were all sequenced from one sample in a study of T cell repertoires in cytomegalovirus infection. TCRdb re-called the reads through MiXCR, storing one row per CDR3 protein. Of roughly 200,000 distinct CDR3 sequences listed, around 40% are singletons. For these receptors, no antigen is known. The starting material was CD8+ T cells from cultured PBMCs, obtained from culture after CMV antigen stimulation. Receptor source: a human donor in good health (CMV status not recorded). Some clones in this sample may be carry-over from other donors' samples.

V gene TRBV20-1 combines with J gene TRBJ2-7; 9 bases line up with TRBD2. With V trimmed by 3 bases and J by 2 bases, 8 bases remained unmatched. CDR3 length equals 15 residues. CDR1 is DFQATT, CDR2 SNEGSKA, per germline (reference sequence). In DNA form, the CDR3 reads TGCAGTGCTAGCTCGGGAGCGGGAGGTCCCTACGAGCAGTACTTC. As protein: CSASSGAGGPYEQYF.

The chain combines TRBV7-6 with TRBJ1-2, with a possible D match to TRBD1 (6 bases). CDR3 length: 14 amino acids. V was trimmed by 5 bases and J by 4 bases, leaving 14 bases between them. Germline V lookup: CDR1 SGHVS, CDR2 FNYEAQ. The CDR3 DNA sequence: TGTGCCAGCAGCGAGGGGGGTATCGGCTATGGCTACACCTTC. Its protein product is CASSEGGIGYGYTF.

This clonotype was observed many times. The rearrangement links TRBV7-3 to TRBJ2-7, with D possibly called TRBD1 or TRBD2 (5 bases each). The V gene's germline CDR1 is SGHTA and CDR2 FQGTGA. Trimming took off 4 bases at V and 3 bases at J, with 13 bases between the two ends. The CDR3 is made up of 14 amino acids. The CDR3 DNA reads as TGTGCCAGCAGCTCCTCAGGGAGTGGCTACGAGCAGTACTTC. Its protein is CASSSSGSGYEQYF.

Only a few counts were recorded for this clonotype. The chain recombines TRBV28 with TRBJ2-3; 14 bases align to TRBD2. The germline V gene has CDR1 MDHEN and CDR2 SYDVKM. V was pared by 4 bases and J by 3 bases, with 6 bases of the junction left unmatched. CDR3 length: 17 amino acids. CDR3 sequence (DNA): TGTGCCAGCAGTTCCGGGACTAGCGGGGGTATAACAGATACGCAGTATTTT. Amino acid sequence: CASSSGTSGGITDTQYF.

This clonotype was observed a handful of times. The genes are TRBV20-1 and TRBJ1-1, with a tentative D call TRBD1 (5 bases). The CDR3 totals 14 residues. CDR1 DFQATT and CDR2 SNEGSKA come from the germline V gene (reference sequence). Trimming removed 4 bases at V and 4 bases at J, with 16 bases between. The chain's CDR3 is CSAKGPGSSTEAFF. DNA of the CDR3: TGCAGTGCTAAGGGACCGGGTTCGAGCACTGAAGCTTTCTTT.

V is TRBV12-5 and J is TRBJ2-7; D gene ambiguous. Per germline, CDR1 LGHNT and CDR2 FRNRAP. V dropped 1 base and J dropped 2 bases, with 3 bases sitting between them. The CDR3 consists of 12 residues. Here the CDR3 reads CASGLGTYEQYF. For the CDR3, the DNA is TGTGCTAGTGGTTTGGGCACCTACGAGCAGTACTTC.

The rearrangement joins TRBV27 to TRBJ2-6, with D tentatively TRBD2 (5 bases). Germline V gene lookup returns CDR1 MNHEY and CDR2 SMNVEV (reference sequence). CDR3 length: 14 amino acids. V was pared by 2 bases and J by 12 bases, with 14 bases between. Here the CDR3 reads CASSLVGVAGVLTF. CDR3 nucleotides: TGTGCCAGCAGTTTAGTCGGGGTGGCGGGCGTCCTGACTTTC.

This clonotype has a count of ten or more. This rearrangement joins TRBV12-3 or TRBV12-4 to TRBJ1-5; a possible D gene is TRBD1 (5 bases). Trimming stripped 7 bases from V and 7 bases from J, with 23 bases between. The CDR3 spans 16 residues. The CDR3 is CASTPGLYLRTQPQHF. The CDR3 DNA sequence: TGTGCCAGCACCCCAGGGCTATACCTTCGCACCCAGCCCCAGCATTTT.

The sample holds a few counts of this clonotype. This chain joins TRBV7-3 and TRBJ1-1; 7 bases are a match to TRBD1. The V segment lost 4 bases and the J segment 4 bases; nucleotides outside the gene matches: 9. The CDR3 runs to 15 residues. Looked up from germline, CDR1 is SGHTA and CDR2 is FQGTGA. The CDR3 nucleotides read TGTGCCAGCAGCTCGGGGGGGGACAGAGGCACTGAAGCTTTCTTT. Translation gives CASSSGGDRGTEAFF.

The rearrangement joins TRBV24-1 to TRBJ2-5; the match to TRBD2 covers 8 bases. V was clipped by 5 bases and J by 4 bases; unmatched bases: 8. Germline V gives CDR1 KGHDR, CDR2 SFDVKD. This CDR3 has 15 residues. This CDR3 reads CATSAGAGVGETQYF. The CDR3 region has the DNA TGTGCCACCAGTGCCGGAGCGGGAGTAGGAGAGACCCAGTACTTC.

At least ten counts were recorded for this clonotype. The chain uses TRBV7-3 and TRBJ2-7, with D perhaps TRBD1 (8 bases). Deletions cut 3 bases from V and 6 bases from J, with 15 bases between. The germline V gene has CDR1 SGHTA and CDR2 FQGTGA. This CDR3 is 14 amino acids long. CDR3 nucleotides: TGTGCCAGCAGCTTGACAGGGGAGGGCGTCGAGCAGTACTTC. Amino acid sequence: CASSLTGEGVEQYF.

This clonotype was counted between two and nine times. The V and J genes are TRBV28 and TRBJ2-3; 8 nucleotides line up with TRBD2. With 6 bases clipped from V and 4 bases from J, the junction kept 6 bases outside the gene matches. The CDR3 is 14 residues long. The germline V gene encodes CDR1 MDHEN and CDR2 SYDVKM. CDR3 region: CASRQAGEADTQYF. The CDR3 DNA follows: TGTGCCAGCAGACAAGCGGGAGAAGCAGATACGCAGTATTTT. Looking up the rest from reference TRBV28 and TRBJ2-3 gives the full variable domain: DVKVTQSSRYLVKRTGEKVFLECVQDMDHENMFWYRQDPGLGLRLIYFSYDVKMKEKGDIPEGYSVSREKKERFSLILESASTNQTSMYLCASRQAGEADTQYFGPGTRLTVL.